Listed here are 2 T cell receptor beta chains from one sample, sequenced in a study of T cell repertoires in cytomegalovirus infection. TCRdb passed the reads through MiXCR, listing each CDR3 protein once. This sample yields some 70,000 distinct CDR3 sequences, of which 22% are seen a single time; over 70% belongs to the top ten. Antigens of these TCRs are unknown. The sample consisted of PBMCs, sequenced either directly or after in vitro stimulation (not recorded which). The receptors originated from a human donor in good health (CMV status not recorded). Some clones in this sample may be carry-over from other donors' samples.

This clonotype was recorded many times. This sequence joins TRBV7-2 and TRBJ2-5; D is uncertain. The V gene lost 5 bases and the J gene lost 2 bases, with 12 bases spanning the gap. There are 14 residues in the CDR3. CDR1 is SGHTA and CDR2 is FQGNSA in the germline V gene. The CDR3 DNA reads as TGTGCCAGCAGCCTCATCCCCGTACAAGAGACCCAGTACTTC. It encodes CASSLIPVQETQYF.

The chain links TRBV24-1 to TRBJ2-3, with 7 nucleotides matching TRBD1. Germline lookup yields CDR1 KGHDR and CDR2 SFDVKD. Losses at the gene ends were 5 bases for V and 0 bases for J; bases not matched to a gene: 4. There are 15 residues in the CDR3. CDR3 in amino acids: CATSGRGLSTDTQYF. The DNA of the CDR3 is TGTGCCACCAGTGGAAGGGGGCTCAGCACAGATACGCAGTATTTT.